Here is one TCR beta chain with its context. These data come from a study of CD8+CD57+ T cells in acquired aplastic anemia. TCR beta VDJ combinations and CDR3 sequences were profiled from genomic DNA. One entry per CDR3 protein results from TCRdb running MiXCR on the reads. The table records about 250,000 distinct CDR3 sequences, around half of them present only once. Sequenced patients had shown CD8+CD57+ cell expansion by flow cytometry. No patient had been given any therapy when blood was sampled. The CDR3 is 13 amino acids. Germline CDR1 MNHEY, CDR2 SVGAGI. Sequencing input: sorted CD4+, CD8+, or CD8+CD57+ T cells (not recorded which) from PBMCs. The receptor was isolated from a human donor with aplastic anemia. V and J are TRBV6-5 and TRBJ1-2; unclear D gene. The CDR3, as DNA: TGTTTAGGGCGACGACGTGGTAACTATGGCTACACCTTC. This codes for CLGRRRGNYGYTF.